Each of the 14 T cell receptor beta chains below was sequenced from the same sample in a study of glioma-infiltrating T cells after dendritic cell vaccination (dated by TCRdb to between 2015 and 2016). Taken with the paper, the label for time point translates to: after dendritic cell vaccination, including at tumor progression/relapse. The protocol used for the library was the immunoSEQ multiplex PCR assay. TCRdb re-hosts the immuneACCESS table, in-frame sequences only. Its copies lack some clones; in the studies checked, an unresolved V gene accounts for under half of them, and the cause for the rest is not known. A total of around 92,000 clones appear in this sample, around 80% of them only once. The top ten clones comprise about 5.5% of the sample. The sequenced sample was blood, obtained after dendritic cell vaccination. The source of these receptors is a human donor with glioblastoma.

The V gene is TRBV10-3, the J gene TRBJ1-1; a possible D gene is TRBD1 (5 bases). The CDR3 spans 17 residues. Germline assignment: CDR1 ENHRY and CDR2 SYGVKD. Trimming took 4 bases from V and 1 from J, leaving 19 bases between them. This chain's CDR3 is CAISGGGIGVGNTEAFF. In DNA form, the CDR3 reads TGTGCCATCAGTGGGGGGGGGATCGGAGTGGGGAACACTGAAGCTTTCTTT.

The chain is built from TRBV6-5 and TRBJ1-4; possibly TRBD1 for D (6 bases). The V and J ends lost 0 bases and 5 bases respectively, with 10 bases between them. This CDR3 spans 15 amino acids. Germline V gene sequence: CDR1 MNHEY, CDR2 SVGAGI. Written as DNA, the CDR3 is TGTGCCAGCAGTTACTCCACAGGGACGAATGAAAAACTGTTTTTT. This gives the protein CASSYSTGTNEKLFF.

This clone appeared once. The V call is TRBV7-2, the J call TRBJ1-6, with D unresolved. The V end lost 5 bases, the J end lost 7 bases, and 6 bases lay between the germline ends. Germline values: CDR1 SGHTA, CDR2 FQGNSA. CDR3 length equals 12 residues. The CDR3 nucleotides read TGTGCCAGCAGCCTCAGGAATTCACCCCTCCACTTT. This gives the protein CASSLRNSPLHF.

The V and J genes are TRBV28 and TRBJ2-1; possible D gene TRBD1, 6 bases. CDR3 length equals 14 residues. Germline V gene sequence: CDR1 MDHEN, CDR2 SYDVKM. V was trimmed by 6 bases and J by 3 bases, leaving 12 bases between them. The CDR3 nucleotides are TGTGCCAGCAGCGTACAGGGATACTACAATGAGCAGTTCTTC. Translating gives CASSVQGYYNEQFF.

V usage is TRBV5-1 and J usage is TRBJ2-1, with D possibly matching TRBD2 (6 bases). CDR1 and CDR2 from the germline V gene are SGHRS and YFSETQ. The CDR3 is 15 amino acids. Trimming shortened V by 1 base and J by 8 bases, and 16 bases separated the two germline ends. CDR3 DNA: TGCGCCAGCAGCTTGTCTAGCGTCCCGTCCCATGAGCAGTTCTTC. This codes for CASSLSSVPSHEQFF. The variable domain in full, with the rest retrieved from reference TRBV5-1 and TRBJ2-1, is KAGVTQTPRYLIKTRGQQVTLSCSPISGHRSVSWYQQTPGQGLQFLFEYFSETQRNKGNFPGRFSGRQFSNSRSEMNVSTLELGDSALYLCASSLSSVPSHEQFFGPGTRLTVL.

V usage is TRBV18 and J usage is TRBJ1-1; no clear D. Germline CDR1 is KGHSH and CDR2 is LQKENI. With 8 bases removed from V and 4 bases from J, the gap between germline ends came to 8 bases. The CDR3 is 11 residues long. Written as DNA, the CDR3 is TGTGCCAGCCAGAGGTTCACTGAAGCTTTCTTT. It yields the protein CASQRFTEAFF.

This clone was picked up one time. The CDR3 is CASSVAGTSVGELFF. The CDR3 DNA is TGTGCCAGCAGCGTAGCGGGGACTAGCGTCGGGGAGCTGTTTTTT. V usage is TRBV9 and J usage is TRBJ2-2, with 10 bases lining up with TRBD2. The CDR3 runs to 15 residues. Germline-derived CDR1 and CDR2 are SGDLS and YYNGEE. V shed 0 bases and J 7 bases; nucleotides not matched to a gene: 3.

The rearrangement uses TRBV7-9 and TRBJ2-1; the D gene is possibly TRBD1 (5 bases). The V gene lost 5 bases and the J gene lost 4 bases, with 9 bases spanning the gap. Germline CDR1 reads SEHNR; CDR2 reads FQNEAQ (reference sequence). The CDR3 covers 13 residues. CDR3 DNA: TGTGCCAGCAGCGTGGACAATTACAATGAGCAGTTCTTC. Amino acid sequence: CASSVDNYNEQFF.

This clone was detected only a few times. The chain carries TRBV19 and TRBJ1-2, with D maybe TRBD1 (5 bases). Germline V CDR1 and CDR2: LNHDA, SQIVND (reference sequence). V lost 10 bases, J lost 4 bases, and 22 bases lay in between. The CDR3 is 15 residues long. The CDR3 here is CATSGEAPTIYGYTF. The CDR3 nucleotides read TGTGCCACCTCGGGGGAGGCTCCTACAATCTATGGCTACACCTTC.

The V gene is TRBV2, the J gene TRBJ2-5, with unresolved D. The CDR3 consists of 13 residues. Trimming removed 2 bases from V and 3 bases from J, with 7 bases in between. Germline CDR1 SNHLY, CDR2 FYNNEI. This chain's CDR3 is CASSEWLKETQYF. The CDR3 DNA is TGTGCCAGCAGTGAATGGCTGAAAGAGACCCAGTACTTC.

V and J are TRBV27 and TRBJ2-7, with D possibly being TRBD2 (7 bases). CDR1 MNHEY and CDR2 SMNVEV come from the germline V gene (reference sequence). The CDR3 is 15 residues long. Trimming removed 0 bases from V and 4 bases from J, with 13 bases in between. The CDR3 DNA reads TGTGCCAGCAGTTTATCGTATGGGGGGGCGTACGAGCAGTACTTC. This codes for CASSLSYGGAYEQYF.

The chain is built from TRBV9 and TRBJ1-1; D might be TRBD1 (6 bases). The germline gives CDR1 SGDLS, CDR2 YYNGEE. The CDR3 is 15 residues long. The V end lost 2 bases, the J end lost 6 bases, and 17 bases lay between the germline ends. In DNA, the CDR3 is TGTGCCAGCAGCGTTTCGGAACAGGGATTTTCTGAAGCTTTCTTT. Its translation: CASSVSEQGFSEAFF. The full variable domain, in which reference TRBV9 and TRBJ1-1 provide the parts outside the CDR3, is DSGVTQTPKHLITATGQRVTLRCSPRSGDLSVYWYQQSLDQGLQFLIQYYNGEERAKGNILERFSAQQFPDLHSELNLSSLELGDSALYFCASSVSEQGFSEAFFGQGTRLTVV.

This chain connects TRBV9 to TRBJ2-5; D call uncertain. The CDR3 runs to 14 residues. Germline CDR1 is SGDLS and CDR2 is YYNGEE. V was cut by 0 bases and J by 5 bases, with 11 bases left in between. CDR3 in DNA: TGTGCCAGCAGCGTAGCAAAAGCAACCGAGACCCAGTACTTC. It encodes CASSVAKATETQYF.

V usage is TRBV18 and J usage is TRBJ1-5, with 8 bases fitting TRBD1. CDR3 length equals 15 residues. The germline V gene encodes CDR1 KGHSH and CDR2 LQKENI. With V trimmed by 2 bases and J by 6 bases, 6 bases remained unmatched. The CDR3 region is CASSPRQGMAQPQHF. CDR3 sequence (DNA): TGTGCCAGCTCACCAAGACAGGGGATGGCTCAGCCCCAGCATTTT.